These 28 T cell receptor beta chains share one sample of origin, sequenced in a study of T cell clonotyping in hematopoietic cell transplantation. Data came from immunoSEQ multiplex PCR; TCRdb stores just in-frame clones and leaves some out. The data hold some 9,700 clones, with about 97% observed a single time. The sequencing used peripheral blood mononuclear cells, collected 100 days after allogeneic stem cell transplant. These receptors all stem from a male patient aged 55 to 69 who had an allogeneic stem cell transplant from a related donor, so the T cells may come from the graft donor. Some clones in this sample may be carry-over from other donors' samples.

This chain links TRBV6-5 with TRBJ1-1, with 8 bases aligning to TRBD1. This CDR3 spans 14 amino acids. Germline-derived CDR1 and CDR2 are MNHEY and SVGAGI. The junction had 3 bases not matched to a gene; V was cut back by 5 bases and J by 1 base. The CDR3 is CASSSGQGNTEAFF. The CDR3 bases are TGTGCCAGCAGTAGCGGACAGGGGAACACTGAAGCTTTCTTT.

Here the CDR3 reads CASSSIWDRDNYGYTF. Written as DNA, the CDR3 is TGTGCCAGCAGCTCAATATGGGACAGGGATAACTATGGCTACACCTTC. The chain links TRBV7-8 to TRBJ1-2, with 9 nucleotides matching TRBD1. V was clipped by 4 bases and J by 1 base; unmatched bases: 7. The germline CDR1 and CDR2 sequences are SGHVS and FQNEAQ. CDR3 length: 16 amino acids.

The rearrangement joins TRBV4-3 to TRBJ1-1, with 7 bases fitting TRBD1. The ends lost 0 bases at V and 5 bases at J; junction bases unmatched: 6. The CDR3 extends over 15 amino acids. In germline, CDR1 is LGHNA, CDR2 YSLEER. CDR3 in amino acids: CASSQDPGGWTEAFF. The CDR3 region has the DNA TGCGCCAGCAGCCAAGACCCAGGGGGGTGGACTGAAGCTTTCTTT.

The V call is TRBV6-5, the J call TRBJ2-7; a weak D match, TRBD1 (5 bases). V was clipped by 6 bases and J by 2 bases, with 17 bases between them. Germline V gives CDR1 MNHEY, CDR2 SVGAGI. CDR3 size: 15 residues. The CDR3 coding sequence is TGTGCCAGCAGCCCCATGGGTATAGGGGCCTACGAGCAGTACTTC. Its translation: CASSPMGIGAYEQYF.

The chain links TRBV2 to TRBJ1-5, with TRBD1 matching 8 bases. Germline lookup yields CDR1 SNHLY and CDR2 FYNNEI. The CDR3 is 17 residues long. The ends lost 4 bases at V and 3 bases at J; junction bases unmatched: 11. CDR3 sequence (DNA): TGTGCCAGCAGTGCTGAGGCGGGACAGGTCTTCAATCAGCCCCAGCATTTT. Encoded protein: CASSAEAGQVFNQPQHF.

The chain couples TRBV27 to TRBJ2-7; the D is unclear. This CDR3 is 15 amino acids long. Germline CDR1 MNHEY, CDR2 SMNVEV (reference sequence). V lost 5 bases, J lost 2 bases, and 16 bases lay in between. CDR3 sequence (DNA): TGTGCCAGCAGTCCTTCAGAAGGATGGGCCTACGAGCAGTACTTC. Amino acid sequence: CASSPSEGWAYEQYF.

This chain links TRBV5-1 with TRBJ1-5, with a possible D match to TRBD1 (6 bases). V lost 3 bases to trimming and J lost 4 bases, with 11 bases between them. Germline CDR1 and CDR2: SGHRS and YFSETQ. This CDR3 contains 14 residues. CDR3 in DNA: TGCGCCAGCAGCTGGGGGGCCGGGAATCAGCCCCAGCATTTT. This codes for CASSWGAGNQPQHF.

This rearrangement joins TRBV19 to TRBJ1-5; D call uncertain. The CDR3 runs to 15 residues. Trimming cost V 6 bases and J 6 bases, with 18 bases left between them. Looked up from germline, CDR1 is LNHDA and CDR2 is SQIVND (reference sequence). In DNA, the CDR3 is TGTGCCAGTAGCACCCAACATGGGGTTGGTCAGCCCCAGCATTTT. It yields the protein CASSTQHGVGQPQHF.

The CDR3 sequence is CASSPPGSEQYF. In DNA form, the CDR3 reads TGTGCCAGCAGCCCCCCGGGTAGCGAGCAGTACTTC. This chain links TRBV7-2 with TRBJ2-7; D is ambiguous. V lost 5 bases and J 6 bases, leaving 11 bases between the germline ends. Per germline, CDR1 SGHTA and CDR2 FQGNSA. The CDR3 contains 12 residues.

This chain connects TRBV28 to TRBJ1-5; D gene ambiguous. The ends were cut back, 5 bases at V and 1 base at J, with 9 bases in the middle. Germline V gene lookup returns CDR1 MDHEN and CDR2 SYDVKM. The CDR3 runs 14 residues. The CDR3 DNA reads as TGTGCCAGCAGTCGGGCGGGCAGCAATCAGCCCCAGCATTTT. Translating gives CASSRAGSNQPQHF.

The genes are TRBV27 and TRBJ2-7; 7 nucleotides align to TRBD1. J lost 7 bases, V lost 2 bases, and 11 bases had no gene match. Per germline, CDR1 MNHEY and CDR2 SMNVEV (reference sequence). The CDR3 has 15 amino acids. CDR3 bases: TGTGCCAGCAGTTTAGGGGACAGAGATTACGGGGAGCAGTACTTC. Its protein is CASSLGDRDYGEQYF.

The rearrangement uses TRBV27 and TRBJ2-7; D is ambiguous. This CDR3 is built from 14 residues. Trimming took off 3 bases at V and 3 bases at J, with 12 bases between the two ends. CDR1 MNHEY and CDR2 SMNVEV come from the germline V gene (reference sequence). Here the CDR3 DNA reads TGTGCCAGCAGTTTTTCTACACCAAACTACGAGCAGTACTTC. This sequence encodes CASSFSTPNYEQYF.

This clone appeared once. This chain joins TRBV13 and TRBJ2-3; 12 positions agree with TRBD2. This CDR3 comprises 17 residues. In germline, CDR1 is PRHDT, CDR2 FYEKMQ (reference sequence). J lost 3 bases, V lost 5 bases, and 9 bases had no gene match. The CDR3, as DNA: TGTGCCAGCAGCGAACCCCTCGGACTAGCGGGGACAGATACGCAGTATTTT. Protein product: CASSEPLGLAGTDTQYF.

The V gene is TRBV19, the J gene TRBJ2-3; possible D gene TRBD2, 5 bases. The length of the CDR3 is 11 residues. V lost 8 bases, J lost 9 bases, and 12 bases lay in between. Germline CDR1 and CDR2: LNHDA and SQIVND (reference sequence). CDR3 in DNA: TGTGCCAGTGCTCGGACTGACACGCAGTATTTT. It translates to CASARTDTQYF.

V is TRBV29-1 and J is TRBJ1-1; no clear D. Germline lookup yields CDR1 SQVTM and CDR2 ANQGSEA. Trimming cost V 6 bases and J 1 base, with 12 bases left between them. The length of the CDR3 is 13 residues. The CDR3 sequence: CSVGAGWNTEAFF. CDR3 coding DNA: TGCAGCGTAGGCGCGGGGTGGAACACTGAAGCTTTCTTT.

This chain connects TRBV5-4 to TRBJ2-3; 12 bases fit TRBD2. Germline V gives CDR1 SGHNT, CDR2 YYREEE (reference sequence). The CDR3 has 16 residues. V trimming: 3 bases; J trimming: 3 bases; junction bases outside the gene matches: 5. The CDR3 here is CASSSLAGGPTDTQYF. The CDR3 DNA reads TGTGCCAGCAGCTCCCTAGCGGGGGGGCCGACAGATACGCAGTATTTT.

This clone was counted once. CDR3 in amino acids: CASSLDRETQYF. The CDR3 nucleotides read TGTGCCAGCAGCTTAGATAGAGAGACCCAGTACTTC. The chain links TRBV7-2 to TRBJ2-5; D not certain. Germline V gives CDR1 SGHTA, CDR2 FQGNSA. Trimming cost V 1 base and J 4 bases, with 4 bases left between them. The CDR3 has 12 amino acids.

The chain employs TRBV7-2 and TRBJ2-7; D gene ambiguous. The CDR3 totals 15 residues. Trimming left V 2 bases short and J 6 bases short, with 17 bases between. Germline V gene lookup returns CDR1 SGHTA and CDR2 FQGNSA. The CDR3 protein is CASSLKETSPGEQYF. In nucleotides, the CDR3 is TGTGCCAGCAGCTTAAAAGAGACTTCACCCGGCGAGCAGTACTTC. The full variable domain, in which reference TRBV7-2 and TRBJ2-7 provide the parts outside the CDR3, is GAGVSQSPSNKVTEKGKDVELRCDPISGHTALYWYRQSLGQGLEFLIYFQGNSAPDKSGLPSDRFSAERTGGSVSTLTIQRTQQEDSAVYLCASSLKETSPGEQYFGPGTRLTVT.

This sequence joins TRBV14 and TRBJ2-3; D is unresolved. This CDR3 has 13 residues. V was trimmed by 4 bases and J by 2 bases, leaving 7 bases between them. CDR1 and CDR2 (germline): SGHDN, FVKESK. CDR3 DNA sequence: TGTGCCAGCAGCCCTGTAAACACAGATACGCAGTATTTT. Translating it yields CASSPVNTDTQYF.

This clone has only one observation. This chain connects TRBV11-1 to TRBJ2-7; weak D call: TRBD1 (6 bases). With 4 bases removed from V and 5 bases from J, the gap between germline ends came to 15 bases. Germline CDR1 is SGHAT and CDR2 is FQDESV (reference sequence). This CDR3 region has 14 residues. CDR3 amino acids: CASSSGHRVHEQYF. CDR3 nucleotide sequence: TGTGCCAGCAGCTCCGGGCACAGGGTACACGAGCAGTACTTC.

This rearrangement joins TRBV5-1 to TRBJ1-1, with D maybe TRBD1 (6 bases). Germline lookup yields CDR1 SGHRS and CDR2 YFSETQ. V shed 4 bases and J shed 5 bases, with 15 bases lying between them. There are 14 residues in the CDR3. CDR3 coding DNA: TGCGCCAGCAGCATCCTACAGGGCGGTACTGAAGCTTTCTTT. It yields the protein CASSILQGGTEAFF.

The chain recombines TRBV5-6 with TRBJ1-1; D is unclear. Germline-derived CDR1 and CDR2 are SGHDT and YYEEEE. The V and J ends lost 4 bases and 4 bases respectively, with 17 bases between them. This CDR3 comprises 15 residues. The CDR3 DNA follows: TGTGCCAGCAGCCCATCGGGCAGGTTCGGCACTGAAGCTTTCTTT. Translated: CASSPSGRFGTEAFF.

This clone was recorded only once. The V gene is TRBV13, the J gene TRBJ1-2; the match to TRBD1 covers 7 bases. V lost 5 bases, J lost 6 bases, and 12 bases stayed unmatched. Germline-derived CDR1 and CDR2 are PRHDT and FYEKMQ (reference sequence). This CDR3 spans 15 amino acids. The CDR3 DNA reads as TGTGCCAGCAGCGATACAGGGGCTAAGGGAAATGGCTACACCTTC. It translates to CASSDTGAKGNGYTF.

The V and J genes are TRBV5-4 and TRBJ2-1, with 14 bases matching TRBD2. The CDR3 is 17 residues long. Germline V lookup: CDR1 SGHNT, CDR2 YYREEE (reference sequence). Trimming removed 4 bases from V and 7 bases from J; junction bases left unmatched: 10. The CDR3 coding sequence is TGTGCCAGCAGCCCCGGACGACTAGCGGGGGGGAGAAATGAGCAGTTCTTC. Its protein product is CASSPGRLAGGRNEQFF.

The chain combines TRBV2 with TRBJ2-2; D is possibly TRBD1 (6 bases). Germline V gene sequence: CDR1 SNHLY, CDR2 FYNNEI. The CDR3 length is 15 residues. Trimming took 6 bases from V and 0 from J, leaving 11 bases between them. CDR3 residues: CASRTGTTNTGELFF. In nucleotides, the CDR3 is TGTGCCAGCAGGACCGGGACAACGAACACCGGGGAGCTGTTTTTT. Full variable domain (outside the CDR3, taken from reference TRBV2 and TRBJ2-2): EPEVTQTPSHQVTQMGQEVILRCVPISNHLYFYWYRQILGQKVEFLVSFYNNEISEKSEIFDDQFSVERPDGSNFTLKIRSTKLEDSAMYFCASRTGTTNTGELFFGEGSRLTVL.

The chain is built from TRBV20-1 and TRBJ2-7, with D uncertain. V was pared by 5 bases and J by 5 bases, with 10 bases between. The length of the CDR3 is 11 residues. Per the germline V gene, CDR1 is DFQATT and CDR2 is SNEGSKA (reference sequence). The DNA for the CDR3 is TGCAGTGCTGGCGGCGGTAACGAGCAGTACTTC. It is translated as CSAGGGNEQYF.

The chain links TRBV29-1 to TRBJ1-2; D is ambiguous. The germline gives CDR1 SQVTM, CDR2 ANQGSEA. Trimming cost V 6 bases and J 8 bases, with 22 bases left between them. There are 14 residues in the CDR3. CDR3 in amino acids: CSVANRAPREGYTF. The CDR3 region has the DNA TGCAGCGTCGCGAACCGGGCCCCTCGGGAGGGCTACACCTTC.

This chain joins TRBV27 and TRBJ2-3, with TRBD1 matching 9 bases. This CDR3 has 16 residues. The J segment lost 2 bases and the V segment lost 4 bases, leaving 7 bases of the junction unmatched. Germline CDR1 is MNHEY and CDR2 is SMNVEV (reference sequence). The chain's CDR3 is CASSSLGTGPTDTQYF. CDR3 nucleotide sequence: TGTGCCAGCAGTTCCCTAGGGACAGGGCCCACAGATACGCAGTATTTT.